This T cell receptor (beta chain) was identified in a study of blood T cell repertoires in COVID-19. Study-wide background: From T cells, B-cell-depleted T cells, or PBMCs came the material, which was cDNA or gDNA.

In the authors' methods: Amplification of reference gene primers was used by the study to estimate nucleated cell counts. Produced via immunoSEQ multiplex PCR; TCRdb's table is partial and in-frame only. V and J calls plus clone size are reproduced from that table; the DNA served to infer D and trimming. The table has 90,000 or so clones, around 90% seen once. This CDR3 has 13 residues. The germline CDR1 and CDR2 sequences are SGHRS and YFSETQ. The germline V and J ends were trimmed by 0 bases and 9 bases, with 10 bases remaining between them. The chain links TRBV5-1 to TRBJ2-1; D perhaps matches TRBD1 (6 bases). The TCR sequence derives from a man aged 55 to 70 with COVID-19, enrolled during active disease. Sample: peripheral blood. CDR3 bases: TGCGCCAGCAGCTTGGACCTGACAGGTGAGCAGTTCTTC. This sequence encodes CASSLDLTGEQFF.